This TCR beta chain was found in a study of shared clonotypes between healthy human individuals. In the study overall: Donors consisted of a couple of women and a few men between 18 and 49. There were three CD4 naive, three CD4 memory, two CD8 naive and one CD8 memory plates per donor.

The V gene lost 5 bases and the J gene lost 8 bases, with 18 bases spanning the gap. Germline loops: CDR1 MNHNS, CDR2 SASEGT. This CDR3 region has 14 residues. Per the original data handling: Without quality scores, immunoSEQ junctional reads could not be filtered like full-length reads. Data came from immunoSEQ multiplex PCR; TCRdb stores just in-frame clones and leaves some out. V and J calls and clone size are those listed in that table; D and trimming were worked out from the DNA. The data contain about 2,500,000 clones, around nine tenths of them singletons. As regards this clone: Its target is not known.

General study results and limits: The small donor group covered limited genetic and exposure diversity.

Material for sequencing was naive CD4+ T cells sorted from blood. The subset here: CD45RA+ positively selected. V gene TRBV6-1 combines with J gene TRBJ1-2; TRBD1 might be the D (6 bases). This TCR was sampled from a man between 18 and 29 years old in good health. The DNA of the CDR3 is TGTGCCAGCAGTTCTGGGGACAAATCGAGCGGCTACACCTTC. Translation gives CASSSGDKSSGYTF.